Below are 12 T cell receptor beta chains sequenced from a single sample in a study of cytotoxic CD8 clonotypes in ibrutinib-treated CLL. Libraries were prepared by immunoSEQ multiplex PCR; TCRdb keeps only in-frame clonotypes and omits some of them. Here the sample spans about 300,000 clones, 70% to 80% being singletons. The starting material was PBMCs, obtained at disease progression, from a patient treated with ibrutinib. All receptors come from a human donor with chronic lymphocytic leukemia.

The chain uses TRBV2 and TRBJ2-7; 13 nucleotides agree with TRBD2. CDR1 SNHLY and CDR2 FYNNEI come from the germline V gene. V was pared by 6 bases and J by 6 bases, with 8 bases of the junction left unmatched. The CDR3 covers 15 residues. The CDR3 DNA sequence: TGTGCCAGCAGGCCTACTAGCGGGAGGGCGGTCGAGCAGTACTTC. This codes for CASRPTSGRAVEQYF. Filled out from reference TRBV2 and TRBJ2-7, the complete variable domain reads EPEVTQTPSHQVTQMGQEVILRCVPISNHLYFYWYRQILGQKVEFLVSFYNNEISEKSEIFDDQFSVERPDGSNFTLKIRSTKLEDSAMYFCASRPTSGRAVEQYFGPGTRLTVT.

This CDR3 reads CASSQGVGGYYEQYF. CDR3 coding DNA: TGCGCCAGCAGCCAAGGAGTTGGGGGCTACTACGAGCAGTACTTC. V is TRBV4-1 and J is TRBJ2-7, with a weak D call TRBD1 (6 bases). V lost 1 base to trimming and J lost 3 bases, with 13 bases between them. In germline, CDR1 is MGHRA, CDR2 YSYEKL. This CDR3 comprises 15 residues.

J is TRBJ2-7 and V is TRBV27, with TRBD1 as a possible D gene (5 bases). The CDR3 runs to 11 residues. Looked up from germline, CDR1 is MNHEY and CDR2 is SMNVEV (reference sequence). V shed 10 bases and J shed 8 bases, with 15 bases lying between them. The CDR3 spells CATQRLGQQYF. The CDR3 nucleotides are TGTGCCACACAGAGGTTGGGGCAGCAGTACTTC.

The V gene is TRBV5-4, the J gene TRBJ2-5; D remains unclear. Germline V gives CDR1 SGHNT, CDR2 YYREEE (reference sequence). V dropped 4 bases and J dropped 5 bases, with 18 bases sitting between them. This CDR3 is built from 15 residues. The chain's CDR3 is CASSPSTGRLETQYF. CDR3 sequence (DNA): TGTGCCAGCAGCCCTTCGACCGGAAGGTTGGAGACCCAGTACTTC.

This chain connects TRBV5-6 to TRBJ2-2; 8 bases are a match to TRBD1. The CDR3 is 18 amino acids. V trimming: 0 bases; J trimming: 4 bases; junction bases outside the gene matches: 11. Germline CDR1 is SGHDT and CDR2 is YYEEEE. The CDR3 here is CASSLGTGSPLSTGELFF. The CDR3 DNA sequence: TGTGCCAGCAGCTTGGGGACAGGGTCTCCCCTCTCCACCGGGGAGCTGTTTTTT.

This sequence joins TRBV5-1 and TRBJ2-5; a weak D match, TRBD1 (5 bases). CDR3 length: 13 amino acids. Germline values: CDR1 SGHRS, CDR2 YFSETQ. V was pared by 2 bases and J by 4 bases, with 9 bases between. CDR3 DNA sequence: TGCGCCAGCAGCTTCCAGGGCATAGAGACCCAGTACTTC. It yields the protein CASSFQGIETQYF.

The chain links TRBV20-1 to TRBJ2-7; TRBD1 is a possible D gene (5 bases). Looked up from germline, CDR1 is DFQATT and CDR2 is SNEGSKA (reference sequence). The length of the CDR3 is 11 residues. With 1 base removed from V and 5 bases from J, the gap between germline ends came to 6 bases. CDR3 sequence (DNA): TGCAGTGCTAGAGGGGGCCACGAGCAGTACTTC. It specifies CSARGGHEQYF.

V usage is TRBV2 and J usage is TRBJ2-7; 9 bases fit TRBD1. Germline V lookup: CDR1 SNHLY, CDR2 FYNNEI. This CDR3 spans 15 amino acids. With 6 bases clipped from V and 3 bases from J, the junction kept 9 bases outside the gene matches. The CDR3 nucleotides read TGTGCCAGCAGAGAACCCCCGGGACAGGGCTACGAGCAGTACTTC. The encoded protein is CASREPPGQGYEQYF.

The chain recombines TRBV15 with TRBJ2-7, with 9 positions matching TRBD1. V lost 4 bases and J lost 5; bases outside the gene matches: 6. This CDR3 comprises 14 residues. The germline V gene encodes CDR1 LNHNV and CDR2 YYDKDF (reference sequence). CDR3: CATSNDRGWDEQYF. As DNA, the CDR3 is TGTGCCACCAGCAATGACAGGGGGTGGGACGAGCAGTACTTC.

The chain recombines TRBV5-4 with TRBJ2-3, with 9 bases that match TRBD2. The V gene's germline CDR1 is SGHNT and CDR2 YYREEE (reference sequence). The CDR3 is 17 residues long. J gave up 2 bases and V 4 bases, and 11 bases lay outside the gene matches. Written as DNA, the CDR3 is TGTGCCAGCAGCCTGGGGCTAGCGGGGCCCCTCACAGATACGCAGTATTTT. Protein sequence: CASSLGLAGPLTDTQYF.

The rearrangement uses TRBV7-9 and TRBJ1-1; D not resolved. V was trimmed by 2 bases and J by 3 bases, leaving 10 bases between them. Germline CDR1 SEHNR, CDR2 FQNEAQ (reference sequence). This CDR3 is built from 14 residues. CDR3 residues: CASSLIGLDTEAFF. DNA of the CDR3: TGTGCCAGCAGCTTAATAGGGTTGGACACTGAAGCTTTCTTT.

The V call is TRBV10-3, the J call TRBJ2-5, with a weak D call TRBD1 (5 bases). CDR3 length: 14 amino acids. Germline-derived CDR1 and CDR2 are ENHRY and SYGVKD. Trimming took 0 bases from V and 2 from J, leaving 7 bases between them. In DNA, the CDR3 is TGTGCCATCAGTGAGTCGACAGTTCAAGAGACCCAGTACTTC. Translation: CAISESTVQETQYF.